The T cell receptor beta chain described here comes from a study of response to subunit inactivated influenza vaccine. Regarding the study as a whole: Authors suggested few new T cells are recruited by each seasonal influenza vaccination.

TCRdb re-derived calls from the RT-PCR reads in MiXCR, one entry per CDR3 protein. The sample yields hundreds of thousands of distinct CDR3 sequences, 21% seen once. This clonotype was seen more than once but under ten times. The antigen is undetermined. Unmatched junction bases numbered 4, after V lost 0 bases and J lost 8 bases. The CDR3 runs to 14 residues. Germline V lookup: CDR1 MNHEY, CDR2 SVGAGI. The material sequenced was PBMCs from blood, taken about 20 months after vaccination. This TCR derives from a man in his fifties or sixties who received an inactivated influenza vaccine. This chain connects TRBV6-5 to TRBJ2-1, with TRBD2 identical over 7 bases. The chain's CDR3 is CASSYSGSGDEQFF. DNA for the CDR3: TGTGCCAGCAGTTACTCCGGGAGCGGGGATGAGCAGTTCTTC.